Listed here are 9 T cell receptor beta chains from one sample, sequenced in a study of early T cells in non-severe SARS-CoV-2 infection listed by TCRdb under 2021. Receptor amplification or capture employed 5' RACE. The sample was run on a NextSeq 500. The public reads were run again by TCRdb, first through fastp at Q25 and then through MiXCR, and only productive beta chains were kept. Every CDR3 protein is listed once, alongside the most common genes and DNA of its rows. In all, the sample holds 68,000 or so distinct CDR3 sequences, and 10% to 15% of those were seen once. About 4.7% of the sample belongs to the ten largest clones. Sequencing was done on a sample of whole blood. The origin of the receptors is an adult who was a healthcare worker with PCR-confirmed SARS-CoV-2 infection or an uninfected control (not recorded which).

The chain recombines TRBV3-1 with TRBJ1-6; D is uncertain. Germline lookup yields CDR1 LGHDT and CDR2 YNNKEL (reference sequence). This CDR3 has 16 amino acids. V was pared by 4 bases and J by 8 bases, with 18 bases between. CDR3 sequence (DNA): TGTGCCAGCAGCCTAGTCCGGGTGACCGGCCATTCACCCCTCCACTTT. This translates into CASSLVRVTGHSPLHF.

This CDR3 reads CASSLGVGTRETQYF. CDR3 nucleotides: TGTGCCAGCAGCTTAGGGGTGGGGACGAGGGAGACCCAGTACTTC. J is TRBJ2-5 and V is TRBV7-2; the D call may be TRBD1 or TRBD2 (5 bases each). V was cut by 1 base and J by 5 bases, with 14 bases left in between. CDR1 and CDR2 from the germline V gene are SGHTA and FQGNSA. This CDR3 comprises 15 residues.

The rearrangement links TRBV29-1 to TRBJ2-7, with D possibly called TRBD1 or TRBD2 (5 bases each). Trimming shortened V by 0 bases and J by 6 bases, and 12 bases separated the two germline ends. The CDR3 runs 13 residues. Germline CDR1 and CDR2: SQVTM and ANQGSEA. The CDR3 nucleotides are TGCAGCGTTGAAGATTGGGGGTCGGGCGAGCAGTACTTC. As protein: CSVEDWGSGEQYF.

This clonotype was counted between two and nine times. This chain connects TRBV6-2 or TRBV6-3 to TRBJ2-5, with 9 bases aligning to TRBD1. Germline V gene data show CDR1 as MNHEY and CDR2 as SVGEGT. This CDR3 is 17 amino acids long. V lost 5 bases, J lost 4 bases, and 14 bases stayed unmatched. CDR3 DNA sequence: TGTGCCAGCAGTCTACCTCAGGCCTGGGACAGGGCAGAGACCCAGTACTTC. Translation gives CASSLPQAWDRAETQYF.

This clonotype was observed at least ten times. The chain combines TRBV2 with TRBJ2-3, with TRBD1 matching 7 bases. There are 12 residues in the CDR3. The germline V gene encodes CDR1 SNHLY and CDR2 FYNNEI. With V trimmed by 8 bases and J by 3 bases, 2 bases remained unmatched. CDR3 nucleotides: TGTGCCAGCGAGGGGGCGACAGATACGCAGTATTTT. Residues: CASEGATDTQYF.

In its sample, this clonotype was seen many times. The V and J genes are TRBV6-5 and TRBJ1-5, with a weak D call TRBD1 (5 bases). The germline gives CDR1 MNHEY, CDR2 SVGAGI. CDR3 length: 15 amino acids. Trimming took off 0 bases at V and 4 bases at J, with 10 bases between the two ends. CDR3 amino acids: CASSYSEGSNQPQHF. DNA for the CDR3: TGTGCCAGCAGTTACTCAGAGGGGTCAAATCAGCCCCAGCATTTT.

This clonotype has at least ten counts. The chain links TRBV30 to TRBJ2-7; D remains ambiguous. Germline values: CDR1 GTSNPN, CDR2 SVGIG (reference sequence). The CDR3 covers 12 residues. Trimming cost V 5 bases and J 7 bases, with 15 bases left between them. The DNA of the CDR3 is TGTGCCTGGGCCGGACCGCGGCGGGAGCAGTACTTC. This codes for CAWAGPRREQYF.

This clonotype was recorded a few times. The chain recombines TRBV7-6 with TRBJ1-5; TRBD1 agrees at 11 bases. In germline, CDR1 is SGHVS, CDR2 FNYEAQ. V shed 4 bases and J 1 base; nucleotides not matched to a gene: 6. The CDR3 has 17 residues. Here the CDR3 reads CASSSRDRGESNQPQHF. DNA for the CDR3: TGTGCCAGCAGCTCGCGGGACAGGGGGGAAAGCAATCAGCCCCAGCATTTT. Based on the CDR3 plus reference TRBV7-6 and TRBJ1-5, the full variable domain is GAGVSQSPRYKVTKRGQDVALRCDPISGHVSLYWYRQALGQGPEFLTYFNYEAQQDKSGLPNDRFSAERPEGSISTLTIQRTEQRDSAMYRCASSSRDRGESNQPQHFGDGTRLSIL.

The genes are TRBV6-2 or TRBV6-3 and TRBJ2-5; D ambiguous. V lost 5 bases and J lost 3, with 7 bases in between. Germline V gene data show CDR1 as MNHEY and CDR2 as SVGEGT. The CDR3 has 12 residues. The CDR3 nucleotides are TGTGCCAGCAGTCCCGGTAAAGAGACCCAGTACTTC. As protein: CASSPGKETQYF.